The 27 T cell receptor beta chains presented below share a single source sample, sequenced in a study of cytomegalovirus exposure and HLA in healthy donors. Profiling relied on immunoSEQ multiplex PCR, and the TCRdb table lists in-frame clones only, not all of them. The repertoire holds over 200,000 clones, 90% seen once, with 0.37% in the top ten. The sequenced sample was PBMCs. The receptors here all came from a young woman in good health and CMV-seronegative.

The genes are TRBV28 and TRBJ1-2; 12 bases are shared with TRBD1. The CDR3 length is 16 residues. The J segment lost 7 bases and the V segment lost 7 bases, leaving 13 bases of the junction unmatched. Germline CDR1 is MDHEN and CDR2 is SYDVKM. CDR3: CASIKNPGQGAFGYTF. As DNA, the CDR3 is TGTGCCAGCATTAAAAACCCGGGACAGGGGGCTTTTGGCTACACCTTC.

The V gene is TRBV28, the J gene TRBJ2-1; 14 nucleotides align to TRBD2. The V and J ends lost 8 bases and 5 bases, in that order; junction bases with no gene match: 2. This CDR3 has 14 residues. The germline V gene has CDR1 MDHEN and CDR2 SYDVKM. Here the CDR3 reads CASETSGGDNEQFF. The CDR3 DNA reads TGTGCCAGCGAGACTAGCGGGGGGGACAATGAGCAGTTCTTC.

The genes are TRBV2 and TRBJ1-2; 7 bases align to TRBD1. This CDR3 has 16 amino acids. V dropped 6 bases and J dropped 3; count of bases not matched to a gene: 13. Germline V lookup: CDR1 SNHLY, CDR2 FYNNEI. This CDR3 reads CASRGYPLQGYYGYTF. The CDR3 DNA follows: TGTGCCAGCAGAGGTTACCCACTACAGGGGTACTATGGCTACACCTTC.

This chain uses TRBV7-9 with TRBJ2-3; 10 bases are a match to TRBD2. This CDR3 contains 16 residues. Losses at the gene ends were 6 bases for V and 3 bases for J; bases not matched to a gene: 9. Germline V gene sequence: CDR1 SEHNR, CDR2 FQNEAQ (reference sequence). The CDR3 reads CASSLLSGGATDTQYF. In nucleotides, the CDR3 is TGTGCCAGCAGTCTTTTGAGCGGGGGGGCTACAGATACGCAGTATTTT.

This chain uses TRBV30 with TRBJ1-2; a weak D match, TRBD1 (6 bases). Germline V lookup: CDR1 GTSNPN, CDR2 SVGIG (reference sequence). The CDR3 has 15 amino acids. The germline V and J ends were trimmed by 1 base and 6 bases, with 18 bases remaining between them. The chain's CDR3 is CAWSELDSRDNGYTF. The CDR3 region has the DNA TGTGCCTGGAGTGAGTTGGACAGCAGGGATAATGGCTACACCTTC.

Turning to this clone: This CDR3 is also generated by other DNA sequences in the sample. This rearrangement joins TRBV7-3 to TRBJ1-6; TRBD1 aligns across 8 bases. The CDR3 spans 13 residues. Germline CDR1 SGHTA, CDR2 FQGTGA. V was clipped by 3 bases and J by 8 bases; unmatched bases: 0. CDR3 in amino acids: CASSLTGDSPLHF. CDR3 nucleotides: TGTGCCAGCAGCTTGACAGGGGATTCACCCCTCCACTTT.

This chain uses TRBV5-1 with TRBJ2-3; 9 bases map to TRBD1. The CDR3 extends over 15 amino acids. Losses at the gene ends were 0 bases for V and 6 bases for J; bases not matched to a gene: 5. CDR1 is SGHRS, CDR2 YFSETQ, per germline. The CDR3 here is CASSLETGGIDTQYF. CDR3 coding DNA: TGCGCCAGCAGCTTGGAAACAGGGGGCATTGATACGCAGTATTTT.

CDR3 nucleotide sequence: TGTGCCAGCAACCAAGGGGGGGGTATGGATGAGCAGTTCTTC. Its translation is CASNQGGGMDEQFF. The chain joins TRBV5-6 to TRBJ2-1, with TRBD2 as a possible D gene (7 bases). This CDR3 has 14 amino acids. V lost 6 bases to trimming and J lost 8 bases, with 18 bases between them. Looked up from germline, CDR1 is SGHDT and CDR2 is YYEEEE.

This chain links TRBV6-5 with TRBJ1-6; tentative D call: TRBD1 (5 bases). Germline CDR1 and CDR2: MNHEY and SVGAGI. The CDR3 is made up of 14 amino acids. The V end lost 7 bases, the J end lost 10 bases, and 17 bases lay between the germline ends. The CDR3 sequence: CASTGGAGGSPLHF. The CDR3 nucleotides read TGTGCCAGCACCGGCGGGGCCGGGGGATCACCCCTCCACTTT.

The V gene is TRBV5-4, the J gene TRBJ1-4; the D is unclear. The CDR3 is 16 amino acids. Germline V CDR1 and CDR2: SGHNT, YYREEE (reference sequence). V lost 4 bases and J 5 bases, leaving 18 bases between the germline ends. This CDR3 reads CASSPGDVAQNEKLFF. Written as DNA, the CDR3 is TGTGCCAGCAGCCCCGGGGATGTAGCGCAGAATGAAAAACTGTTTTTT.

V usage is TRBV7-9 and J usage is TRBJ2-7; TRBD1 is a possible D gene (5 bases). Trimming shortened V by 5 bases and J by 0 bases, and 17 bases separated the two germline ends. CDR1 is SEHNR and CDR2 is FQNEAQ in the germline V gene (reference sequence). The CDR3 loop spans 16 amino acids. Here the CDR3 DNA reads TGTGCCAGCAGCAACCTTCAGGGCATCGGCTCCTACGAGCAGTACTTC. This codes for CASSNLQGIGSYEQYF.

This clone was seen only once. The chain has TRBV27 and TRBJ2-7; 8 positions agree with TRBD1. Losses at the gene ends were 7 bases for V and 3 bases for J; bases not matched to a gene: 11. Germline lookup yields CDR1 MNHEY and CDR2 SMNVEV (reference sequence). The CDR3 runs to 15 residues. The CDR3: CASKSPRTGRYEQYF. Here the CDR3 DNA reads TGTGCCAGCAAGTCACCTCGGACAGGGCGCTACGAGCAGTACTTC.

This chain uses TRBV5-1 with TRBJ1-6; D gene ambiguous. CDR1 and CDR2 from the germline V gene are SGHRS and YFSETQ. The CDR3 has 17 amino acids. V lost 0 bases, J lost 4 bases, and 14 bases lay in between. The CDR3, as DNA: TGCGCCAGCAGCTTGGGCCAGGTTGAACAATATAATTCACCCCTCCACTTT. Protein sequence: CASSLGQVEQYNSPLHF.

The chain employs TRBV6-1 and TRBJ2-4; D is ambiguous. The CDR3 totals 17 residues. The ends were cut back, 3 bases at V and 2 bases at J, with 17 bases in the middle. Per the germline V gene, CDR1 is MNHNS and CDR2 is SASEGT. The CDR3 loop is CASSEFMALMTKNIQYF. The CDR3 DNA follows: TGTGCCAGCAGTGAGTTCATGGCCTTAATGACCAAAAACATTCAGTACTTC.

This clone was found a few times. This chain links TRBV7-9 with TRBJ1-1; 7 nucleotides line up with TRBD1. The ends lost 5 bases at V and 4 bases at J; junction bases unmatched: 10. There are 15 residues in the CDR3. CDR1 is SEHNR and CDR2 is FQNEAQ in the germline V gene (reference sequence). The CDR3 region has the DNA TGTGCCAGCAGCGAAACAGGGGCGGGGAGCACTGAAGCTTTCTTT. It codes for CASSETGAGSTEAFF.

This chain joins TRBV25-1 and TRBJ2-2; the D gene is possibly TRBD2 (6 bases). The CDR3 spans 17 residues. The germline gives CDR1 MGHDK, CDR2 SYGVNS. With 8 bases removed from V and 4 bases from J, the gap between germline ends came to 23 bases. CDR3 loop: CASLVTNRESTTGELFF. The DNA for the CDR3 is TGTGCCAGCCTGGTTACGAACCGGGAGTCGACCACCGGGGAGCTGTTTTTT.

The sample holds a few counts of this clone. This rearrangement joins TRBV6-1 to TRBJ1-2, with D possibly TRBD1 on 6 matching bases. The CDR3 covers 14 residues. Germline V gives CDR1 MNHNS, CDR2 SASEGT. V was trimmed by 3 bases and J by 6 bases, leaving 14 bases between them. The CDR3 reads CASSDPLTGNGYTF. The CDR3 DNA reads TGTGCCAGCAGTGACCCCCTCACAGGGAATGGCTACACCTTC.

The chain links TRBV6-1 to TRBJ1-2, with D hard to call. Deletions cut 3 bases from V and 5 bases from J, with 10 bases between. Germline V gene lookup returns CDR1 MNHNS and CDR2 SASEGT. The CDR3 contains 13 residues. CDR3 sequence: CASSDNGEYGYTF. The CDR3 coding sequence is TGTGCCAGCAGTGATAATGGGGAGTATGGCTACACCTTC.

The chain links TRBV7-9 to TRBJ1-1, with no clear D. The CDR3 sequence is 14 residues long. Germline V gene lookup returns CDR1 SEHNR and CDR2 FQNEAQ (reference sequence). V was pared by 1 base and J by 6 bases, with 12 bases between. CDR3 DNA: TGTGCCAGCAGCTTAGTACGGGGTAGGCCTGAAGCTTTCTTT. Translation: CASSLVRGRPEAFF.

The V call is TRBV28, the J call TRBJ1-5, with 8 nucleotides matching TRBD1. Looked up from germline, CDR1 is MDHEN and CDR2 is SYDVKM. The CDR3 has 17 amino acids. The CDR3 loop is CAYVDLSGGTSNQPQHF. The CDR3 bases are TGTGCGTACGTAGATCTCTCAGGGGGCACTAGCAATCAGCCCCAGCATTTT.

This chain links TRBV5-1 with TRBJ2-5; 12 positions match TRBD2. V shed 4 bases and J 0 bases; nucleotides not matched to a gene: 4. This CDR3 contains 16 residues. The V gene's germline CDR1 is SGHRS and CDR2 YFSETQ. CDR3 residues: CASSVGLAGYQETQYF. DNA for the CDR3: TGCGCCAGCAGCGTTGGACTAGCGGGGTACCAAGAGACCCAGTACTTC.

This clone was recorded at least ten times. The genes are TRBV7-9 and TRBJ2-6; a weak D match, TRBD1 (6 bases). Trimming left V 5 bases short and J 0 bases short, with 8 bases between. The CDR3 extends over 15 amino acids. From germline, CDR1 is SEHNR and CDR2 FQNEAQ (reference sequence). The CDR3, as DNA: TGTGCCAGCAGCATACAGGGCTCTGGGGCCAACGTCCTGACTTTC. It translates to CASSIQGSGANVLTF.

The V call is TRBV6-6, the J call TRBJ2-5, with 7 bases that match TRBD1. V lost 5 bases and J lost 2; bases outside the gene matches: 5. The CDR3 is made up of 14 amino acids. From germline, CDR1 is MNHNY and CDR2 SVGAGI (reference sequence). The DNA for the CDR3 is TGTGCCAGCAGTCCGGGACAGATACAAGAGACCCAGTACTTC. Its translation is CASSPGQIQETQYF.

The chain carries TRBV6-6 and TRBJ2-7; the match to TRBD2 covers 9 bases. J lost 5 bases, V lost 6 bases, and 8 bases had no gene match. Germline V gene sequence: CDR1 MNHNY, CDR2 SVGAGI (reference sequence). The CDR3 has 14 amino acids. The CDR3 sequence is CASSVSGGIDEQYV. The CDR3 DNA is TGTGCCAGCAGCGTTAGCGGGGGTATCGACGAGCAGTACGTC.

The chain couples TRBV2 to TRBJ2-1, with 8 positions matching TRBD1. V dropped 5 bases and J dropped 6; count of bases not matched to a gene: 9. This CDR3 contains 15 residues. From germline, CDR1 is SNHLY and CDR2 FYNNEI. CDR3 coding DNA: TGTGCCAGCAGTTGGACAGGGTGGGCCCTCAATGAGCAGTTCTTC. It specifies CASSWTGWALNEQFF.

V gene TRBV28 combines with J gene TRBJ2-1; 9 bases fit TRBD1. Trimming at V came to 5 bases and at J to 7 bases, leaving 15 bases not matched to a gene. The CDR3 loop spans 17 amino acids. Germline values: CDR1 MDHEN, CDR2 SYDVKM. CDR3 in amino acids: CASSILQGATTQNEQFF. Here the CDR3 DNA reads TGTGCCAGCAGTATACTACAGGGGGCGACAACTCAGAATGAGCAGTTCTTC.

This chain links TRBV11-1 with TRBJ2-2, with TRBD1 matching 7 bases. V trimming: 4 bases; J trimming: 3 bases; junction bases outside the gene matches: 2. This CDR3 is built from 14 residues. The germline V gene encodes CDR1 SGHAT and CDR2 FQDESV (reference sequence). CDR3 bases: TGTGCCAGCAGCTCAACAGGGGACACCGGGGAGCTGTTTTTT. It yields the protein CASSSTGDTGELFF.